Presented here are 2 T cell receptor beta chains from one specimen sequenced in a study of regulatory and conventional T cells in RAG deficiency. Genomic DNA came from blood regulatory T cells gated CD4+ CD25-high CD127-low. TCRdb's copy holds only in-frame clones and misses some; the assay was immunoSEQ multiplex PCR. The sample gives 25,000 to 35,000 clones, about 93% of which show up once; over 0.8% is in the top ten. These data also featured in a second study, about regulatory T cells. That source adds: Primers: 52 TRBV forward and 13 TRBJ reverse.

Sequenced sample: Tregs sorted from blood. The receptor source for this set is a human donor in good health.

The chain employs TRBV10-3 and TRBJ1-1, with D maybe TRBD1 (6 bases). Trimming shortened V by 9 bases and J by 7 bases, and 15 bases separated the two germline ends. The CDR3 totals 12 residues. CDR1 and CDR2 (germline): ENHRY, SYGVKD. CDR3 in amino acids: CAIGTSVSEAFF. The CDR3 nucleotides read TGTGCCATTGGGACATCCGTCAGTGAAGCTTTCTTT.

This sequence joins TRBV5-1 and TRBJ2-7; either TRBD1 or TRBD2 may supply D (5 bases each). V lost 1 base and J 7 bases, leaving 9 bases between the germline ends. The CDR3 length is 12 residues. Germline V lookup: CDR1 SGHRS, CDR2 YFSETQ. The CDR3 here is CASSLTGGEQYF. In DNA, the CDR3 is TGCGCCAGCAGCTTGACAGGAGGAGAGCAGTACTTC.